This T cell receptor (beta chain) was observed in a study of read filtering for tumor transcriptome and immune sequencing. The sample holds many counts of this clonotype. From 350 to 500 ng of RNA, a library with molecular barcoded alpha/delta and beta/gamma adaptors was made. Each CDR3 protein is one row after TCRdb ran MiXCR on the reads. Found here are under 150,000 distinct CDR3 sequences, approximately 13% of them singletons; the top ten hold just under 8.5%. Germline loops: CDR1 SGHTA, CDR2 FQGNSA. V lost 1 base to trimming and J lost 0 bases, with 6 bases between them. CDR3 length: 14 residues.

Sequenced material: a population of CD138-negative cells sorted from bone marrow. The V and J genes are TRBV7-2 and TRBJ1-2; maybe TRBD1 (6 bases). The TCR comes from a donor at least 40 years old with multiple myeloma. The CDR3 DNA sequence: TGTGCCAGCAGCTTAGGGACAGCTAACTATGGCTACACCTTC. Encoded protein: CASSLGTANYGYTF. The variable domain in full, completed from reference TRBV7-2 and TRBJ1-2, reads GAGVSQSPSNKVTEKGKDVELRCDPISGHTALYWYRQSLGQGLEFLIYFQGNSAPDKSGLPSDRFSAERTGGSVSTLTIQRTQQEDSAVYLCASSLGTANYGYTFGSGTRLTVV.